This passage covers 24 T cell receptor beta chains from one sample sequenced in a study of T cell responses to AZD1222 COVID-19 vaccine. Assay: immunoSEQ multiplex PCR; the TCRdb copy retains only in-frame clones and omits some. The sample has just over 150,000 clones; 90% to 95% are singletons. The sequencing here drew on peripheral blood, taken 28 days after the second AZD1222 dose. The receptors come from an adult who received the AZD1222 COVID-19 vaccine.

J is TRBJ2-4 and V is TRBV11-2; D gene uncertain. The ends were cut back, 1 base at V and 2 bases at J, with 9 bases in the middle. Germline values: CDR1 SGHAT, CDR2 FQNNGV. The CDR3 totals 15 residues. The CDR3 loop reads CASSLVGATKNIQYF. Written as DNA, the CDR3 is TGTGCCAGCAGCTTAGTGGGTGCGACCAAAAACATTCAGTACTTC.

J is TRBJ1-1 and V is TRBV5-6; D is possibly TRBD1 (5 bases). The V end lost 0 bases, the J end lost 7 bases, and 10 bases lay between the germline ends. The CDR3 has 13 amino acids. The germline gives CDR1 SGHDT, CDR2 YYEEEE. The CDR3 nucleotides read TGTGCCAGCAGCTTGGGGGGAACAGGTGAAGCTTTCTTT. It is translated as CASSLGGTGEAFF.

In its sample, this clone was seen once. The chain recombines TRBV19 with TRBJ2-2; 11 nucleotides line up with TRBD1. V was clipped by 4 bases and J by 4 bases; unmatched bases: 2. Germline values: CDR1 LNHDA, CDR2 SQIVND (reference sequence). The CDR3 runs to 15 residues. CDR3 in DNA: TGTGCCAGTAGTAGGACAGGGGGCCCCACCGGGGAGCTGTTTTTT. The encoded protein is CASSRTGGPTGELFF.

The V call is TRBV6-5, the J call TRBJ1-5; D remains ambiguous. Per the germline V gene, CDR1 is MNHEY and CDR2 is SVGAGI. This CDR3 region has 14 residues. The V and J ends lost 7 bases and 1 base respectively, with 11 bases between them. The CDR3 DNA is TGTGCCAGCAATGGGGTAACGAGCAATCAGCCCCAGCATTTT. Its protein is CASNGVTSNQPQHF.

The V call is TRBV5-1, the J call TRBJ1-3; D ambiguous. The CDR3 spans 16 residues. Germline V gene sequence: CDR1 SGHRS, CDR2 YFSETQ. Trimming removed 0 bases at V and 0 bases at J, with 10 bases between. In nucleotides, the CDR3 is TGCGCCAGCAGCTTGGCCGGGTCTTACTCTGGAAACACCATATATTTT. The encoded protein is CASSLAGSYSGNTIYF.

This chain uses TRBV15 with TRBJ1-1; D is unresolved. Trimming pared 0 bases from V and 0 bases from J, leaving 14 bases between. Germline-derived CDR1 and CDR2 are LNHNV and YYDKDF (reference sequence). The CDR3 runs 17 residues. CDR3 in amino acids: CATSRDDRPPMNTEAFF. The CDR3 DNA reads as TGTGCCACCAGCAGAGATGACCGACCCCCCATGAACACTGAAGCTTTCTTT.

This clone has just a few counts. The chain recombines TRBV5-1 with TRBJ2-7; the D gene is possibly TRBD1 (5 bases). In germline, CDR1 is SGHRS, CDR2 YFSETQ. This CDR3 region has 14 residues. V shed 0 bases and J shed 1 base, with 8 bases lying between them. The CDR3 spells CASSLEAGSYEQYF. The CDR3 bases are TGCGCCAGCAGCTTGGAGGCAGGGTCCTACGAGCAGTACTTC.

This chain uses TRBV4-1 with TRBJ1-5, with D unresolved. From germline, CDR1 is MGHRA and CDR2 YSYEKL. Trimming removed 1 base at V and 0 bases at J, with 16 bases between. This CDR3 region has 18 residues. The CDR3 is CASSQAVHPPYSNQPQHF. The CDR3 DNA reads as TGCGCCAGCAGCCAAGCAGTCCACCCCCCATATAGCAATCAGCCCCAGCATTTT.

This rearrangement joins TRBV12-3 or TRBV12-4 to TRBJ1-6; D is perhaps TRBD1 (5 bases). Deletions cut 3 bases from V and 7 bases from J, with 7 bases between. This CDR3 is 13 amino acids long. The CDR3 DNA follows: TGTGCCAGCAGTTTGCGACAGAATTCACCCCTCCACTTT. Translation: CASSLRQNSPLHF.

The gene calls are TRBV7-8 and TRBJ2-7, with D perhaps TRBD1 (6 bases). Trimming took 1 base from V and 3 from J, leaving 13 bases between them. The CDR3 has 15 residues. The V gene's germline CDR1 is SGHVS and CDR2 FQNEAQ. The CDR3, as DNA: TGTGCCAGCAGCTTAGGGACAGCCATCTACTACGAGCAGTACTTC. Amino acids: CASSLGTAIYYEQYF.

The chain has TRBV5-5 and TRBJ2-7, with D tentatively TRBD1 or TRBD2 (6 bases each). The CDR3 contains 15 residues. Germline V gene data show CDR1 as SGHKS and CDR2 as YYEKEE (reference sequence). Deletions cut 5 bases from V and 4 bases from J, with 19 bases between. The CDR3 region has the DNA TGTGCCAGCAGTCACGCGGGACAAGAGATTTACGAGCAGTACTTC. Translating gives CASSHAGQEIYEQYF.

The CDR3 sequence is CASSSDSNQPQHF. The CDR3 bases are TGTGCCAGCAGTTCGGACAGCAATCAGCCCCAGCATTTT. V usage is TRBV12-3 or TRBV12-4 and J usage is TRBJ1-5, with D unclear. The CDR3 runs to 13 residues. Deletions cut 4 bases from V and 1 base from J, with 5 bases between.

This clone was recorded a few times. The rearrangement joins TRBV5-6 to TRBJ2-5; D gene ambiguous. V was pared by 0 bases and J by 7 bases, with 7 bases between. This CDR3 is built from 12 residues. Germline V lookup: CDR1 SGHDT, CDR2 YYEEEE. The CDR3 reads CASSLGFGTQYF. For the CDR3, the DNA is TGTGCCAGCAGCTTGGGTTTTGGGACCCAGTACTTC.

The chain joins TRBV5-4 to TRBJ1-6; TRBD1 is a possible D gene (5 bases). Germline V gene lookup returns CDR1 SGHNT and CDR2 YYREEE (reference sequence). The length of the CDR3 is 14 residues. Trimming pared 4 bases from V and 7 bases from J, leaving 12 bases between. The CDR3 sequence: CASSPPGLNSPLHF. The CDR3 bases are TGTGCCAGCAGCCCCCCAGGGCTGAATTCACCCCTCCACTTT.

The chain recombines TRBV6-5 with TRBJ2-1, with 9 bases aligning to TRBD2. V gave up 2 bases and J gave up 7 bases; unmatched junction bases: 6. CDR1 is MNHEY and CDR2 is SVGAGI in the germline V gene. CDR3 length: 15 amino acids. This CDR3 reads CASSYEGGGANEQFF. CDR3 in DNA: TGTGCCAGCAGTTACGAGGGCGGGGGGGCGAATGAGCAGTTCTTC.

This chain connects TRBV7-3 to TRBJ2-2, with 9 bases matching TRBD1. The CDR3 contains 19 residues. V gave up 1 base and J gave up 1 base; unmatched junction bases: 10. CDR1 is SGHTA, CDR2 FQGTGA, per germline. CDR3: CASSLIGTGIGRNTGELFF. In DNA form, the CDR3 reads TGTGCCAGCAGCTTAATCGGGACAGGGATCGGGAGGAACACCGGGGAGCTGTTTTTT.

Here the CDR3 DNA reads TGTGCCACCAGTGAGGGACAAGCTCAGTACTTC. This gives the protein CATSEGQAQYF. The genes are TRBV24-1 and TRBJ2-7; the D gene is possibly TRBD1 (6 bases). CDR1 KGHDR and CDR2 SFDVKD come from the germline V gene. CDR3 size: 11 residues. V was pared by 4 bases and J by 10 bases, with 10 bases between.

The CDR3 DNA follows: TGCGCCAGCCGACAGGCAATATCCTACTATGGCTACACCTTC. Amino acids: CASRQAISYYGYTF. The chain employs TRBV5-1 and TRBJ1-2, with D possibly matching TRBD1 (6 bases). The CDR3 has 14 residues. V gave up 7 bases and J gave up 3 bases, with 16 bases separating them. The germline CDR1 and CDR2 sequences are SGHRS and YFSETQ.

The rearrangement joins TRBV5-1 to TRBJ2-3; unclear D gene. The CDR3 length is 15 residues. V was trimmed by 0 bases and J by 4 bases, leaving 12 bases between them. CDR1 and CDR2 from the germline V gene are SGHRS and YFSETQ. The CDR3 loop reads CASSLEDLPPDTQYF. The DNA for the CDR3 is TGCGCCAGCAGCTTGGAGGATTTGCCCCCAGATACGCAGTATTTT.

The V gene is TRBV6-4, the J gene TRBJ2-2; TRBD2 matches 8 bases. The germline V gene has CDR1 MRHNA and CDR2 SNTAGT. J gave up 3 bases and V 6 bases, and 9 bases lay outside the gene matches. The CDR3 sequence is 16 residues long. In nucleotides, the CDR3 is TGTGCCAGCAGCGCCCGGCCTAGCGGGCACACCGGGGAGCTGTTTTTT. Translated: CASSARPSGHTGELFF.

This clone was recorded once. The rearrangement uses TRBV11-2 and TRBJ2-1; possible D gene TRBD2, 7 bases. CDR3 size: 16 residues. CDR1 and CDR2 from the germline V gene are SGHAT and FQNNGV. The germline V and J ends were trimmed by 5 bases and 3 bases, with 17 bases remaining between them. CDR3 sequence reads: CASSPREGGVYNEQFF. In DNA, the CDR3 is TGTGCCAGCAGCCCCCGCGAGGGGGGGGTCTACAATGAGCAGTTCTTC.

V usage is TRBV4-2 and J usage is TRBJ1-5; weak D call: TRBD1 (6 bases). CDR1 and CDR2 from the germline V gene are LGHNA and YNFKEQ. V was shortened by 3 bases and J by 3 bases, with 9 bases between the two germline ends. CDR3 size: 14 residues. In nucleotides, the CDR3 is TGTGCCAGCAGCCACAGGGGCTCCAATCAGCCCCAGCATTTT. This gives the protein CASSHRGSNQPQHF.

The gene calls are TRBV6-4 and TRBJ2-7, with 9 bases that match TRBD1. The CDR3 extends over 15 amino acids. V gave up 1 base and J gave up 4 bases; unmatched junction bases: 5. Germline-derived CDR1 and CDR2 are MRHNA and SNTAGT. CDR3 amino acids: CASSDYGTGFYEQYF. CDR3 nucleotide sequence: TGTGCCAGCAGTGACTACGGGACAGGGTTTTACGAGCAGTACTTC.

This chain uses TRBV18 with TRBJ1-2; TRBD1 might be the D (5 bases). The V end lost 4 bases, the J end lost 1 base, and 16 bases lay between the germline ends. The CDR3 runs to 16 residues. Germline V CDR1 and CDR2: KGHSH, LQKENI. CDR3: CASSLQGGQLNYGYTF. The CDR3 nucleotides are TGTGCCAGCTCACTGCAGGGCGGGCAGCTTAACTATGGCTACACCTTC.